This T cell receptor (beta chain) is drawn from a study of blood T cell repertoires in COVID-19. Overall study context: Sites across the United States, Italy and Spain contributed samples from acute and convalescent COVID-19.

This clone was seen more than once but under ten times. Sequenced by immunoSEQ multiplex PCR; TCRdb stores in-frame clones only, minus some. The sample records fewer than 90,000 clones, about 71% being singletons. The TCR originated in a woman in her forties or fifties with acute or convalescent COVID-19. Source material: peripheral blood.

CDR3 bases: TGTGCCAGCAGCCCCGGTCTAGCGGGAATTACCTACAATGAGCAGTTCTTC. Protein sequence: CASSPGLAGITYNEQFF. The chain is built from TRBV9 and TRBJ2-1; 9 bases line up with TRBD2. The germline CDR1 and CDR2 sequences are SGDLS and YYNGEE. J gave up 2 bases and V 4 bases, and 10 bases lay outside the gene matches. The CDR3 extends over 17 amino acids. Complete variable domain (other parts from reference TRBV9 and TRBJ2-1): DSGVTQTPKHLITATGQRVTLRCSPRSGDLSVYWYQQSLDQGLQFLIQYYNGEERAKGNILERFSAQQFPDLHSELNLSSLELGDSALYFCASSPGLAGITYNEQFFGPGTRLTVL.